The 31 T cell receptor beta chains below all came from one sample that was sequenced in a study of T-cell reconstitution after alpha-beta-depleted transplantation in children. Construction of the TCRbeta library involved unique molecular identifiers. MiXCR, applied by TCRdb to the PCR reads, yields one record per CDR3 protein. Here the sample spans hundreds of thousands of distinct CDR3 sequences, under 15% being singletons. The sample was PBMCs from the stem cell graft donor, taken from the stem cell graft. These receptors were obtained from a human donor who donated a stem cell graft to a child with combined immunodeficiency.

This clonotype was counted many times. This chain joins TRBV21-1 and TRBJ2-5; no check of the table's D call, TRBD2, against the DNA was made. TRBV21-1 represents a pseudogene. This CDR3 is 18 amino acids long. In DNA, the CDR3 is TGTGCCAGCAGCGTTGCCAAAAAGCGGGAGGGAGACCAAGAGACCCAGTACTTC. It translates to CASSVAKKREGDQETQYF.

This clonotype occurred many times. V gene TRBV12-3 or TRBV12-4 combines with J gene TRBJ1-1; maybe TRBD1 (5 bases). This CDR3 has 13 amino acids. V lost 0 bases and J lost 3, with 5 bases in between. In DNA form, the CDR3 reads TGTGCCAGCAGTTTAGCGGGGGACACTGAAGCTTTCTTT. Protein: CASSLAGDTEAFF.

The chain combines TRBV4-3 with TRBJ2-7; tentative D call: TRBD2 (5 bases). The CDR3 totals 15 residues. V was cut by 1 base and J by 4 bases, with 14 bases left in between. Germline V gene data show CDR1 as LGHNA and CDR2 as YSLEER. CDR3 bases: TGCGCCAGCAGCCAAGGGCGGGTCCATGGGTACGAGCAGTACTTC. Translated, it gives CASSQGRVHGYEQYF.

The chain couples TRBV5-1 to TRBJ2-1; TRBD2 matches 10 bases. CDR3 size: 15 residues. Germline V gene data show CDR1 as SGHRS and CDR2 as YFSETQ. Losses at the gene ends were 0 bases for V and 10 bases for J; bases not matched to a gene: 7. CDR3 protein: CASSLGAGGPLEQFF. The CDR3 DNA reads TGCGCCAGCAGCTTGGGAGCGGGGGGGCCGTTAGAGCAGTTCTTC.

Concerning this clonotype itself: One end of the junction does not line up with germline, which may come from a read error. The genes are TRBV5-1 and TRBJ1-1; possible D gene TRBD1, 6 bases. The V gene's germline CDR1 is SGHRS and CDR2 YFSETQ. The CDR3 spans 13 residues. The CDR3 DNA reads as TGCGCCAGCCAGCCCGTTGGGGACACTCAAGCTTTCTTT. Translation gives CASQPVGDTQAFF.

The CDR3 loop reads CASSFSTSTDTQYF. CDR3 nucleotide sequence: TGTGCCAGCAGTTTTTCTACCTCCACAGATACGCAGTATTTT. The chain couples TRBV28 to TRBJ2-3; no definite D call. Trimming took off 3 bases at V and 2 bases at J, with 9 bases between the two ends. CDR1 MDHEN and CDR2 SYDVKM come from the germline V gene. The CDR3 consists of 14 residues. The complete variable domain, with remaining parts taken from reference TRBV28 and TRBJ2-3, reads DVKVTQSSRYLVKRTGEKVFLECVQDMDHENMFWYRQDPGLGLRLIYFSYDVKMKEKGDIPEGYSVSREKKERFSLILESASTNQTSMYLCASSFSTSTDTQYFGPGTRLTVL.

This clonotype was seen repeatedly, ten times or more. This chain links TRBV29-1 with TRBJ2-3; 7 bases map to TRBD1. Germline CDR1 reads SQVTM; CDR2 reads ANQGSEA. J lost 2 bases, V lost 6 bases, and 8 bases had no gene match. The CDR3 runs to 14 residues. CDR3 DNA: TGCAGCGTCTACCGACAGGGAACCACAGATACGCAGTATTTT. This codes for CSVYRQGTTDTQYF.

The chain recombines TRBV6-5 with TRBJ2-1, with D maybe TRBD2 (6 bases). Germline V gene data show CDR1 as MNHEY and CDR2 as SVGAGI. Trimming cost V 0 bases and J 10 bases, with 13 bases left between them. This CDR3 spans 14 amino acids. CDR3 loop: CASSYSRRSGEQFF. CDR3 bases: TGTGCCAGCAGTTACTCGAGACGGAGCGGGGAGCAGTTCTTC.

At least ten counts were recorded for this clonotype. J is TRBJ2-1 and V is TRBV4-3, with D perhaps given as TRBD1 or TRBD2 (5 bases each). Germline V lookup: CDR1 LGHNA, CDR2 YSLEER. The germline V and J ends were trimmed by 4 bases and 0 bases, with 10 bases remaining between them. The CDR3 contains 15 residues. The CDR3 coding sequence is TGCGCCAGCAGCCGGGGGACGGACTCCTACAATGAGCAGTTCTTC. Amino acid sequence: CASSRGTDSYNEQFF.

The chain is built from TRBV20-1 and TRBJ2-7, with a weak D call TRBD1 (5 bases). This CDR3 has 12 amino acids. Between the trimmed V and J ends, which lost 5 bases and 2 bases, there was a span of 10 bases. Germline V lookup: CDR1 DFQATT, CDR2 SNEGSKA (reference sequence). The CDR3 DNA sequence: TGCAGTGCTCTGAGGACAACCTACGAGCAGTACTTC. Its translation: CSALRTTYEQYF.

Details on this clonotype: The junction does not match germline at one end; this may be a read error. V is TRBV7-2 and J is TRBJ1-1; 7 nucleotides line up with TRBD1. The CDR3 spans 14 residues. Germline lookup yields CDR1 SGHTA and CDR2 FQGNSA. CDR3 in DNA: TGTGTCAGCAGCCGAGGGACAGCGAACACTGAAGCTTTCTTT. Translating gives CVSSRGTANTEAFF.

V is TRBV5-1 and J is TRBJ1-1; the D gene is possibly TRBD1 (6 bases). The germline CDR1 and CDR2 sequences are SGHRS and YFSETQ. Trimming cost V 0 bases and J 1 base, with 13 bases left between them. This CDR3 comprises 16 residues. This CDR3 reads CASSLGGGGANTEAFF. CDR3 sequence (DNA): TGCGCCAGCAGCTTGGGCGGAGGGGGGGCGAACACTGAAGCTTTCTTT.

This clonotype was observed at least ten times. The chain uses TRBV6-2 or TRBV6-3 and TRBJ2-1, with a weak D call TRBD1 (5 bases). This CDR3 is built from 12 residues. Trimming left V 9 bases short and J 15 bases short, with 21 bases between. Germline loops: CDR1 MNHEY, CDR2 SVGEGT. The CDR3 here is CASTENLRVAFF. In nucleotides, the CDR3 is TGTGCCAGTACAGAAAACCTCAGGGTGGCGTTCTTC.

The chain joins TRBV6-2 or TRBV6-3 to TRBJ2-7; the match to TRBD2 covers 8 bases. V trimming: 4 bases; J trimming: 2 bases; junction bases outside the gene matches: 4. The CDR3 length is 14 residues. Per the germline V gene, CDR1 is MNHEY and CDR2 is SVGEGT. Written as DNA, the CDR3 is TGTGCCAGCAGTTTTCTAGCGGGCACCTACGAGCAGTACTTC. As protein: CASSFLAGTYEQYF.

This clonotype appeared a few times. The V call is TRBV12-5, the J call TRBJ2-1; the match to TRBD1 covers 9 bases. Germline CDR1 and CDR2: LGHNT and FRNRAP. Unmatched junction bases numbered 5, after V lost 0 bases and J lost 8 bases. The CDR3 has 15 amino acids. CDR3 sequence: CASGLVPTGGDEQFF. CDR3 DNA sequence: TGTGCTAGTGGTTTGGTACCGACAGGGGGGGATGAGCAGTTCTTC.

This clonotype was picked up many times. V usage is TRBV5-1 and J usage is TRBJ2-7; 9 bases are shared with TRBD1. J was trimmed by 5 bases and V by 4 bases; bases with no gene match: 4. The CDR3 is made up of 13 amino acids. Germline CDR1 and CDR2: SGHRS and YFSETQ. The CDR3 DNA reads TGCGCCAGCAGCCGGGGACAGGGCGACGAGCAGTACTTC. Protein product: CASSRGQGDEQYF.

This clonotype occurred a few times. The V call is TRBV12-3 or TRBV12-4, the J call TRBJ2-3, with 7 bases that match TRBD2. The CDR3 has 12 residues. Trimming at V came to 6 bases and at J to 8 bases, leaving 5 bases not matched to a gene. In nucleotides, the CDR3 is TGTGCCAGCAGGGGCGGGAGACCTACGCAGTATTTT. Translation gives CASRGGRPTQYF.

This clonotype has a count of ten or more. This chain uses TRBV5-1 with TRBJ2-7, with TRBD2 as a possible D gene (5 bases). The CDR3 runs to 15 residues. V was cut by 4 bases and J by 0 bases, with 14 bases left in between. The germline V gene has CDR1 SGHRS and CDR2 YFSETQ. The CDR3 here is CASSPDLGSSYEQYF. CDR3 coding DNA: TGCGCCAGCAGCCCTGACTTGGGGAGCTCCTACGAGCAGTACTTC.

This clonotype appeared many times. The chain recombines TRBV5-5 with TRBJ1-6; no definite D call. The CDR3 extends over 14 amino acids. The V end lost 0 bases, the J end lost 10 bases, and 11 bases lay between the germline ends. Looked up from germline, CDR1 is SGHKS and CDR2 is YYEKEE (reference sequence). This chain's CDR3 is CASSLVQNISPLHF. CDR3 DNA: TGTGCCAGCAGCTTGGTACAGAACATATCACCCCTCCACTTT.

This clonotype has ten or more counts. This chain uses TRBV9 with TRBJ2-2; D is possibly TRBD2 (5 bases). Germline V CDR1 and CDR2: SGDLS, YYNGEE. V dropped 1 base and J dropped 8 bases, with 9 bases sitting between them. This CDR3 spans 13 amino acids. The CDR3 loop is CASSVFSGGELFF. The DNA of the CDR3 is TGTGCCAGCAGCGTATTCTCGGGGGGGGAGCTGTTTTTT.

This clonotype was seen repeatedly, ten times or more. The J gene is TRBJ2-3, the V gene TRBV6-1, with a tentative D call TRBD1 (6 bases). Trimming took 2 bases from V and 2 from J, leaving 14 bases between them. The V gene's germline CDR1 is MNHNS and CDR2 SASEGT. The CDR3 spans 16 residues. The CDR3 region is CASSELAGTPTDTQYF. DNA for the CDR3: TGTGCCAGCAGTGAATTGGCAGGGACACCCACAGATACGCAGTATTTT.

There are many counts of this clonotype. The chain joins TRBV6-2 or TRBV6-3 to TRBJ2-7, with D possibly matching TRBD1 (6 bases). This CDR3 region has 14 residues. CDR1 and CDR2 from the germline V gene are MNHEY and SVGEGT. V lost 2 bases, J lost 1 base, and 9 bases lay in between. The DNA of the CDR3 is TGTGCCAGCAGTTACCTTGGACAGTCCTACGAGCAGTACTTC. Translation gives CASSYLGQSYEQYF.

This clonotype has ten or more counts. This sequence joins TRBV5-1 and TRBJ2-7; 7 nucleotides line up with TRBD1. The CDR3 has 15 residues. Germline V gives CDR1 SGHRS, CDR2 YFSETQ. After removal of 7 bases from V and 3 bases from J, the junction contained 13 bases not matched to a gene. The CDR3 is CASRIGTDTFYEQYF. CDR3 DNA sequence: TGCGCCAGCCGGATCGGGACAGACACATTCTACGAGCAGTACTTC. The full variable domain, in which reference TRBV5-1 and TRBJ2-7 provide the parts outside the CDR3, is KAGVTQTPRYLIKTRGQQVTLSCSPISGHRSVSWYQQTPGQGLQFLFEYFSETQRNKGNFPGRFSGRQFSNSRSEMNVSTLELGDSALYLCASRIGTDTFYEQYFGPGTRLTVT.

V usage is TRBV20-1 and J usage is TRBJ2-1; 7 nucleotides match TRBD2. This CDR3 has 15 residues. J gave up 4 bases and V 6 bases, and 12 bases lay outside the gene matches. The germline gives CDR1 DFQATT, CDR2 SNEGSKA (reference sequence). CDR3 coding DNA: TGCAGTGCCCGGGGGTCGCTAGCGGATTACAATGAGCAGTTCTTC. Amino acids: CSARGSLADYNEQFF.

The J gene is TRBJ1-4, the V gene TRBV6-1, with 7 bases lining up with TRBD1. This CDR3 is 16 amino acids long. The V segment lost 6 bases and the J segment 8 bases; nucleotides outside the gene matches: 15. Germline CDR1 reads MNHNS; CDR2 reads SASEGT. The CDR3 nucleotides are TGTGCCAGCAGGTCTCAACACAGGGGAGTGGAGGAAAAACTGTTTTTT. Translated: CASRSQHRGVEEKLFF.

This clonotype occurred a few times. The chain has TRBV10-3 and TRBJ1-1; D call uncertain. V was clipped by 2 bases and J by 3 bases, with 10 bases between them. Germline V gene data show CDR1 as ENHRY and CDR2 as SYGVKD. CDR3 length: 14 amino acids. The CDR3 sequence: CAISERVMDTEAFF. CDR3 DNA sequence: TGTGCCATCAGTGAGAGGGTAATGGACACTGAAGCTTTCTTT.

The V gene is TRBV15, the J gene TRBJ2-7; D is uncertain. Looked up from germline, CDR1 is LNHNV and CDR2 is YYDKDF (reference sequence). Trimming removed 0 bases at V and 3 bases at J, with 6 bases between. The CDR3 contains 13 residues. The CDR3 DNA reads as TGTGCCACCAGCAGAGATCGACGCTACGAGCAGTACTTC. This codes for CATSRDRRYEQYF.

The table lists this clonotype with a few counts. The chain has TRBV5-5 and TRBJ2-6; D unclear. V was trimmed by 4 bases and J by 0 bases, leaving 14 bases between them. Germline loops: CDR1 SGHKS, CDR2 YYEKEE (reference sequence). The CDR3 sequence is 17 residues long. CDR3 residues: CASSRSPMGSGANVLTF. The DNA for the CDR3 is TGTGCCAGCAGCCGGAGCCCCATGGGCTCTGGGGCCAACGTCCTGACTTTC.

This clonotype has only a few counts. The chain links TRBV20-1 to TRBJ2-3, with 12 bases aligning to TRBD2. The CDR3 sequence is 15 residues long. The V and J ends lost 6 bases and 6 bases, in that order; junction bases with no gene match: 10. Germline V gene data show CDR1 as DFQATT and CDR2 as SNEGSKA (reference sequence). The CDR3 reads CSAPNPTSGSDTQYF. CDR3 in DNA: TGCAGTGCCCCAAACCCGACTAGCGGGAGCGATACGCAGTATTTT.

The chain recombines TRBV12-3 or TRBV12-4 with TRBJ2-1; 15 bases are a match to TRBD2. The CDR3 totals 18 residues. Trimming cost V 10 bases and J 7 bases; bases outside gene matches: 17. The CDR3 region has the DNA TGTGCCACCCACTTAGGCAAAGCCGGGACTAGCGGGGGGAATGAGCAGTTCTTC. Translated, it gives CATHLGKAGTSGGNEQFF.

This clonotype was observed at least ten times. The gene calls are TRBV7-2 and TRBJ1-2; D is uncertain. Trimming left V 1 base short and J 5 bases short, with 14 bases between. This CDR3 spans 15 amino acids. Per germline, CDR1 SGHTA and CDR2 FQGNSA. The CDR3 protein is CASSLGNSPLYGYTF. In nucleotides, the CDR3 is TGTGCCAGCAGCTTAGGCAACAGTCCTCTATATGGCTACACCTTC.